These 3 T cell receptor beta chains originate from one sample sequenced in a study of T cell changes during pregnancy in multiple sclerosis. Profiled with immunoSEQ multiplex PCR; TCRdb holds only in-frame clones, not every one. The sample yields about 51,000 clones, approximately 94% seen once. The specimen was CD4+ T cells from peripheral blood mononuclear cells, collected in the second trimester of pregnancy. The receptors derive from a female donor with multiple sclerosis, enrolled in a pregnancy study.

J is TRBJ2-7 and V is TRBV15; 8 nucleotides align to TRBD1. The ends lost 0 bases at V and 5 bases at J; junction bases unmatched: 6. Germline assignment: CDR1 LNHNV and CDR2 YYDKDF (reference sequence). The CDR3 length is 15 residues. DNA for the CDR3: TGTGCCACCAGCAGAGATCATGTGACAGGGGACGAGCAGTACTTC. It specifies CATSRDHVTGDEQYF.

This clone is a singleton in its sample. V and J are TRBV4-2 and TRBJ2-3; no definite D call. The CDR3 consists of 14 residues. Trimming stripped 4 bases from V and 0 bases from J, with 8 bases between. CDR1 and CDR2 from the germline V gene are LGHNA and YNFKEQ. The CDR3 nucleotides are TGTGCCAGCAGCCCAGGCAAAAGCACAGATACGCAGTATTTT. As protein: CASSPGKSTDTQYF.

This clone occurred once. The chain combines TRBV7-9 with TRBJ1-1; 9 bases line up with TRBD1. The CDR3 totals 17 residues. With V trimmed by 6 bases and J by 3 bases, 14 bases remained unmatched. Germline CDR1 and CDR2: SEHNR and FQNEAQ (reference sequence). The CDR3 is CASSSHRDRVWDTEAFF. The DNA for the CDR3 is TGTGCCAGCAGTTCGCACCGGGACAGGGTATGGGACACTGAAGCTTTCTTT.